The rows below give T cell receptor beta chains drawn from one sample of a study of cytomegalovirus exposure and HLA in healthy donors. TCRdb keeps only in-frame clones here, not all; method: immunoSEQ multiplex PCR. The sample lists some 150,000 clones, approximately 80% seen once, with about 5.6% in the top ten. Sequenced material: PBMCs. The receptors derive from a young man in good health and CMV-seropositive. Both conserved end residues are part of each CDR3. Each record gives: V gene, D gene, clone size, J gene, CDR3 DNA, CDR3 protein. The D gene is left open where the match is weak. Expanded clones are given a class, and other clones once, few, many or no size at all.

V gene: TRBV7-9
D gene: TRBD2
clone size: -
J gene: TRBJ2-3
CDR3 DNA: TGTGCCAGCAGCTCCATTGCGGGAGATCGAGATACGCAGTATTTT
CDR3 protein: CASSSIAGDRDTQYF

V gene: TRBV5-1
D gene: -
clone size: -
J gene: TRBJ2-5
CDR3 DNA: TGCGCCAGCAGCCGCCAAGAGACCCAGTACTTC
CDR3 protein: CASSRQETQYF

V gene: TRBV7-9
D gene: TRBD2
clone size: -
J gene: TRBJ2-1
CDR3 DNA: TGTGCCAGCAGCTCGACTAGCGGGAGATTTTACAATGAGCAGTTCTTC
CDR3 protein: CASSSTSGRFYNEQFF

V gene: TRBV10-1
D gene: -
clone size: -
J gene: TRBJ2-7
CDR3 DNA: TGCGCCAGCAGTGGGGAGGCAGGGAGCGGCGAGCAGTACTTC
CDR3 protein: CASSGEAGSGEQYF

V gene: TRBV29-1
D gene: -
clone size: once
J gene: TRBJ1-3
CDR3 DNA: TGCAGCGTTGAAGGTCCTGGACGGTCGGGAGGAAACACCATATATTTT
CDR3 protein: CSVEGPGRSGGNTIYF

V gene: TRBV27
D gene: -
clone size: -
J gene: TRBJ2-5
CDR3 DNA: TGTGCCAGCAGTTTAATCGGGACAAACGCCCCCGAGACCCAGTACTTC
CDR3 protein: CASSLIGTNAPETQYF

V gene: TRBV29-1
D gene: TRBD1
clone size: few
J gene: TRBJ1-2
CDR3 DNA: TGCAGCGTTGGGGACAGGGCTAACTATGGCTACACCTTC
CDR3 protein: CSVGDRANYGYTF

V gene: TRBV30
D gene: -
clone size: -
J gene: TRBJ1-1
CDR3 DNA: TGTGCCTGCTCCTCCCAAGGAGCCACTGAAGCTTTCTTT
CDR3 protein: CACSSQGATEAFF

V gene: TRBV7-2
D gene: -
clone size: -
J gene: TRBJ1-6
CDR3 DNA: TGTGCCAGCAGCCCGAACCGAGTTGGGGGGGGTAATTCACCCCTCCACTTT
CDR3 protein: CASSPNRVGGGNSPLHF

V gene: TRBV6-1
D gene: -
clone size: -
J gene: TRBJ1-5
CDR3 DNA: TGTGCCAGCAGCCGACGGGGTGGAACCAATCAGCCCCAGCATTTT
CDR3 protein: CASSRRGGTNQPQHF

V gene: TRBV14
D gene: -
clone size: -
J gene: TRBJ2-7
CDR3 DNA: TGTGCCAGCAGCCAAGAAGGGTGGGACTCCTACGAGCAGTACTTC
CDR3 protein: CASSQEGWDSYEQYF

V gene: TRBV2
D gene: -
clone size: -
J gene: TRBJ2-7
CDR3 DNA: TGTGCCAGCAGTCCCCAGGGTGGCGAGCAGTACTTC
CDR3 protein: CASSPQGGEQYF

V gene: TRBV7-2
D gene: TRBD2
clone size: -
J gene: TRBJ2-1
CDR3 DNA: TGTGCCAGCAGCTTAGTGGGACTAGCCTTGAATGAGCAGTTCTTC
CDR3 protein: CASSLVGLALNEQFF

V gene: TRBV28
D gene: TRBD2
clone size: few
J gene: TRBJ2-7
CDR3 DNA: TGTGCCAGCAGCGTAGCTAGCGGGAGGGCCGAGCAGTACTTC
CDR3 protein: CASSVASGRAEQYF

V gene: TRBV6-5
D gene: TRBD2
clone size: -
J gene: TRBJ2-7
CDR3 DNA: TGTGCCAGCAGAGGGACTAGCGGGAGCGAGCAGTACTTC
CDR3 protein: CASRGTSGSEQYF

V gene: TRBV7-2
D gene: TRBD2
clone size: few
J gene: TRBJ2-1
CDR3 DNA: TGTGCCAGCAGCTGGGACTATTACAATGAGCAGTTCTTC
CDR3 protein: CASSWDYYNEQFF

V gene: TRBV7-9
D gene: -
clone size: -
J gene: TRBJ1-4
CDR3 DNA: TGTGCCAGCACCTATCAGGGTCCCAATGAAAAACTGTTTTTT
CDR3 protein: CASTYQGPNEKLFF

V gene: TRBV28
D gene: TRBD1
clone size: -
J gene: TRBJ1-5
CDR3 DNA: TGTGCCAGCAGTTCCGGGACAGGGGTGAATCAGCCCCAGCATTTT
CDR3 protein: CASSSGTGVNQPQHF

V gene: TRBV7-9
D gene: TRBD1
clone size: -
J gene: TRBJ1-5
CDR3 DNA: TGTGCCAGCAGCCAGGGGACAGGCAATCAGCCCCAGCATTTT
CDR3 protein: CASSQGTGNQPQHF

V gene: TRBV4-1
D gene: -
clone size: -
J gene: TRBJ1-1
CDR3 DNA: TGCGCCAGCAGCCAAGATATAGGGGATCGCACTGAAGCTTTCTTT
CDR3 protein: CASSQDIGDRTEAFF

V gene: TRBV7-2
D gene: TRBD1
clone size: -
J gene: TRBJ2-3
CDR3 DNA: TGTGCCAGCAGCCCAGCAGGGGGTTATCCCACAGATACGCAGTATTTT
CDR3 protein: CASSPAGGYPTDTQYF

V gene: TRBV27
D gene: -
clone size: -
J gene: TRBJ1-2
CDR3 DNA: TGTGCCAGCAGTCAGAATCCTAACTATGGCTACACCTTC
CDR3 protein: CASSQNPNYGYTF

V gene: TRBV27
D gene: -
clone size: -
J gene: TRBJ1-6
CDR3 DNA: TGTGCCAGCACCTCGACAGGACTGCCGAGCTCCTATAATTCACCCCTCCACTTT
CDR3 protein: CASTSTGLPSSYNSPLHF

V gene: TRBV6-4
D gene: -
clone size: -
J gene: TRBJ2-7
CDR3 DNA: TGTGCCAGCACCTCCTCGTGCGAGCAGTACTTC
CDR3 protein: CASTSSCEQYF

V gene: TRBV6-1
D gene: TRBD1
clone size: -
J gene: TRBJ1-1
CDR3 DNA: TGTGCCATCGGGACAGGGTGGGGTGTGAACGCTGAAGCTTTCTTT
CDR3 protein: CAIGTGWGVNAEAFF

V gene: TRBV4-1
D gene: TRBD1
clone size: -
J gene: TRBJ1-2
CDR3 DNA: TGCGCCAGCAGCCAACCGGACAGGGAGGAGTACTATGACTACACCTTC
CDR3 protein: CASSQPDREEYYDYTF

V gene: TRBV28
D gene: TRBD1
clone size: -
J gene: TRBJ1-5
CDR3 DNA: TGTGCCAGCAGTCCCTGGACAGGGGGCGCGAGCAATCAGCCCCAGCATTTT
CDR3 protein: CASSPWTGGASNQPQHF